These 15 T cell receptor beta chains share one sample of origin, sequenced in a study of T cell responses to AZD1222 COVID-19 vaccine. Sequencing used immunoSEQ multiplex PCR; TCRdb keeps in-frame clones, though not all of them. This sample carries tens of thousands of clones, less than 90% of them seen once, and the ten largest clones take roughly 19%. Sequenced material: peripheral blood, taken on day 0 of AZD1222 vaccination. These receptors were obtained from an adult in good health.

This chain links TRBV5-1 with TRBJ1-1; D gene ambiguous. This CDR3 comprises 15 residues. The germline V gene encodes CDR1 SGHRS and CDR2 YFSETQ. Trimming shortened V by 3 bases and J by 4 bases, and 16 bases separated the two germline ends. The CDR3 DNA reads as TGCGCCAGCAGCTCAGAGACCGACTGGAGCACTGAAGCTTTCTTT. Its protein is CASSSETDWSTEAFF.

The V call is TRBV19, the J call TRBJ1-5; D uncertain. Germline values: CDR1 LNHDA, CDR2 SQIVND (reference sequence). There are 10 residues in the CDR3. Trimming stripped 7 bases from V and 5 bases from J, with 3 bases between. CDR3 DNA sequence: TGTGCCAGTAACCATCAGCCCCAGCATTTT. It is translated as CASNHQPQHF.

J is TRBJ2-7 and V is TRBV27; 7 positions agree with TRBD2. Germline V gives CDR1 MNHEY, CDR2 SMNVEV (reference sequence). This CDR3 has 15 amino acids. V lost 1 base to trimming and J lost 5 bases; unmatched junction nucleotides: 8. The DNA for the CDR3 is TGTGCCAGCAGTTTATTGGGGGGGGAGAAAAACGAGCAGTACTTC. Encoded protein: CASSLLGGEKNEQYF.

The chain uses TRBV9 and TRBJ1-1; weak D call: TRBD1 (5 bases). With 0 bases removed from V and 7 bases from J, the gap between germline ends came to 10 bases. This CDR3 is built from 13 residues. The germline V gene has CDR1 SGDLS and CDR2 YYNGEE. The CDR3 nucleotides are TGTGCCAGCAGCGTAGCTGGGGCACTTGAAGCTTTCTTT. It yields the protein CASSVAGALEAFF.

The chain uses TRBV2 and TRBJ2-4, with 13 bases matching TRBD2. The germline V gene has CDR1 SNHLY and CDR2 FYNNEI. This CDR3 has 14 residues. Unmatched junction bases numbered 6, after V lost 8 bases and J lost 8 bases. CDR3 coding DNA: TGTGCCAGCGGACTAGCGGGGGACAGGGACATTCAGTACTTC. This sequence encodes CASGLAGDRDIQYF.

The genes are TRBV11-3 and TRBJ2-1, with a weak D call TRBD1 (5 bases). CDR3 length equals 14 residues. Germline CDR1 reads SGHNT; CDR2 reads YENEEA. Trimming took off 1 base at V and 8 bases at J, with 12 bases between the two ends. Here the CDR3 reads CASSLGRAGHEQFF. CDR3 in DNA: TGTGCCAGCAGCTTAGGCAGGGCAGGGCATGAGCAGTTCTTC. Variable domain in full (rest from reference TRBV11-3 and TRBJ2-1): EAGVVQSPRYKIIEKKQPVAFWCNPISGHNTLYWYLQNLGQGPELLIRYENEEAVDDSQLPKDRFSAERLKGVDSTLKIQPAELGDSAVYLCASSLGRAGHEQFFGPGTRLTVL.

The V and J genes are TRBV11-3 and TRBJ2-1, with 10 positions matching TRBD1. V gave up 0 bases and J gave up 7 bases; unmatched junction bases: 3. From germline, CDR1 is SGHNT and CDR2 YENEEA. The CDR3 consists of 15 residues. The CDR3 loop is CASSLEGTGENEQFF. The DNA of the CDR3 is TGTGCCAGCAGCTTAGAGGGGACAGGGGAAAATGAGCAGTTCTTC.

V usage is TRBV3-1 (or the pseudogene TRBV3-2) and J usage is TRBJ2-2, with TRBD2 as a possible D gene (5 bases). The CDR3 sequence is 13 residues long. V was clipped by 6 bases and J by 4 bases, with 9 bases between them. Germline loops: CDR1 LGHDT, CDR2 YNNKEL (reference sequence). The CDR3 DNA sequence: TGTGCCAGCAGACTCACTAGCACCGGGGAGCTGTTTTTT. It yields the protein CASRLTSTGELFF.

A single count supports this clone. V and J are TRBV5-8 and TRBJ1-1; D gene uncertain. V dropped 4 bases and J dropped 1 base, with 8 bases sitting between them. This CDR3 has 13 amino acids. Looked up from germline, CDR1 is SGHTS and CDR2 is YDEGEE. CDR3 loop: CASSTGWNTEAFF. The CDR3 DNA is TGTGCCAGCAGCACTGGATGGAACACTGAAGCTTTCTTT.

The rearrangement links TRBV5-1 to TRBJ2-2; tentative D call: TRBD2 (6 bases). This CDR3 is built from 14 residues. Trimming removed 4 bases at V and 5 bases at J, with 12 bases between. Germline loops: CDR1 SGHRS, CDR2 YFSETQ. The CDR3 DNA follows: TGCGCCAGCAGCACGCGGGACCGGACCGGGGAGCTGTTTTTT. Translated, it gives CASSTRDRTGELFF.

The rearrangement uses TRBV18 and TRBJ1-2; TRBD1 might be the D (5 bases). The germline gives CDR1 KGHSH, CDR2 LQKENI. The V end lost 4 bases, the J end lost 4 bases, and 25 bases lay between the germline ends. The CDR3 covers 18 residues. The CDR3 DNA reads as TGTGCCAGCTCACTTTCCGTAGGGCAAGCAGGAGGGGTCTATGGCTACACCTTC. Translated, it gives CASSLSVGQAGGVYGYTF.

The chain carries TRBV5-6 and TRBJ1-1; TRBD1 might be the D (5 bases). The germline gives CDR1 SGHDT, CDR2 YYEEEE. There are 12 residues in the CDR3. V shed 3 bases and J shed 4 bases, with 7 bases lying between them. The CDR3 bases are TGTGCCAGCAGCTGGGGGGGCACTGAAGCTTTCTTT. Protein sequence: CASSWGGTEAFF.

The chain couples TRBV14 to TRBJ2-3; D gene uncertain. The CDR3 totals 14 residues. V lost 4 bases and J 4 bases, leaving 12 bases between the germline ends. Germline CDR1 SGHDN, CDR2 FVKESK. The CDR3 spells CASSPLLVPDTQYF. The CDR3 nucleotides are TGTGCCAGCAGCCCCCTCCTCGTCCCAGATACGCAGTATTTT. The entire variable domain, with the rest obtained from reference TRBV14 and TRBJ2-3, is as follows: EAGVTQFPSHSVIEKGQTVTLRCDPISGHDNLYWYRRVMGKEIKFLLHFVKESKQDESGMPNNRFLAERTGGTYSTLKVQPAELEDSGVYFCASSPLLVPDTQYFGPGTRLTVL.

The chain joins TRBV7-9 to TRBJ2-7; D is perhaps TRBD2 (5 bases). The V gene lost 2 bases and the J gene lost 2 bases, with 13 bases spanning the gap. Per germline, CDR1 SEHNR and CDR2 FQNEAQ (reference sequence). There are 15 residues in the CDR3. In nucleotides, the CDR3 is TGTGCCAGCAGCTTAACCCCGGGGAGAACCTACGAGCAGTACTTC. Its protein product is CASSLTPGRTYEQYF.

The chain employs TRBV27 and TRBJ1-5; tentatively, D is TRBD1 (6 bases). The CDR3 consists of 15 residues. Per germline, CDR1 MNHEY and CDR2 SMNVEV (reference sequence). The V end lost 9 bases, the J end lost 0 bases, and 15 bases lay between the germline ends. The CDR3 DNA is TGTGCCAGTAGAACAGGGTCCCTTAGCAATCAGCCCCAGCATTTT. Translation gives CASRTGSLSNQPQHF.